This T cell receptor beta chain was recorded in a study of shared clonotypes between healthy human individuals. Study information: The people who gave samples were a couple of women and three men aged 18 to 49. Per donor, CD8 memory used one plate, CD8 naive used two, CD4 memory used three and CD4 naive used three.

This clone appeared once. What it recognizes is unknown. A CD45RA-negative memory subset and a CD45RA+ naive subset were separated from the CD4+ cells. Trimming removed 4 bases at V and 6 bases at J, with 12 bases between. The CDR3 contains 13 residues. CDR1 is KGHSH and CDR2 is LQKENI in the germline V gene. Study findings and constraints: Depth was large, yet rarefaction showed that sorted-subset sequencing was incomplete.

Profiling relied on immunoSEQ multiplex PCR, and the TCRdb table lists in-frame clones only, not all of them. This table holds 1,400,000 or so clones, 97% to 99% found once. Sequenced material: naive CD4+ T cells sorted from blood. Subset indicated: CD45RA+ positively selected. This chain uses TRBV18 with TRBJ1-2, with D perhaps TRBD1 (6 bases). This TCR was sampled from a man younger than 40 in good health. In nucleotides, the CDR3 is TGTGCCAGCTCACAAAGACAGGACAATGGCTACACCTTC. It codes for CASSQRQDNGYTF.